The source of this T cell receptor (beta chain) is a study of cytomegalovirus exposure and HLA in healthy donors. Germline trimming cut 5 bases from V and 0 bases from J; bases unmatched to any gene: 5. CDR1 is SGHTA and CDR2 is FQGTGA in the germline V gene. The CDR3 has 15 amino acids. Primers: 60 Vbeta forward and 13 Jbeta reverse. The method was immunoSEQ multiplex PCR; TCRdb's version includes in-frame clones alone and lacks a portion of them. The profile shows about 61,000 clones, 75% to 85% of them singletons. The chain couples TRBV7-3 to TRBJ2-3; 7 positions agree with TRBD2. What was sequenced was PBMCs. The TCR comes from a man in his fifties in good health and CMV-seropositive. The DNA for the CDR3 is TGTGCCAGCAGCCCCACCGGGAGGAGCACAGATACGCAGTATTTT. Encoded protein: CASSPTGRSTDTQYF.